This entry concerns a single TCR beta chain. This record belongs to a study of siplizumab effects on memory and regulatory T cells. TCRdb's copy holds only in-frame clones and misses some; the assay was immunoSEQ multiplex PCR. Among about 69,000 clones, around 90% were seen once, and the ten largest hold over 1.5%. The receptor was derived from a human donor in good health. Sequences were obtained from Tregs sorted from blood.

Here the CDR3 reads CASSPRLGEKLFF. CDR3 coding DNA: TGTGCCAGCTCACCAAGGCTCGGTGAAAAACTGTTTTTT. The V gene is TRBV18, the J gene TRBJ1-4; D is ambiguous. V lost 2 bases and J 7 bases, leaving 8 bases between the germline ends. This CDR3 spans 13 amino acids. Looked up from germline, CDR1 is KGHSH and CDR2 is LQKENI.